The 14 T cell receptor beta chains in this list originate from one sample, sequenced in a study of Ad26.COV2.S vaccination and SARS-CoV-2 variants. Some clones are missing from TCRdb's copy, which holds only in-frame ones; the method was immunoSEQ multiplex PCR. The data contain roughly 420,000 clones, approximately 92% of them singletons. Treatment: some 20 received Ad26.COV2.S at low or high dose, single or two shots; about 5 received placebo; per-sample allocation not given. Day 63 after the first vaccine or placebo injection was the time point for sampling. Here the sequenced sample was peripheral blood, taken in a trial of Ad26.COV2.S vaccine versus placebo. The receptor source for this set is a person between 18 and 65 years old who received the Ad26.COV2.S COVID-19 vaccine or a placebo.

This chain uses TRBV5-1 with TRBJ2-3; 10 bases are shared with TRBD2. V gave up 3 bases and J gave up 5 bases; unmatched junction bases: 15. Germline V CDR1 and CDR2: SGHRS, YFSETQ. This CDR3 is built from 18 residues. The CDR3 DNA sequence: TGCGCCAGCAGCTCCCGACCTACTAGCGGGATGGGATTAGATACGCAGTATTTT. Protein sequence: CASSSRPTSGMGLDTQYF.

V and J are TRBV7-3 and TRBJ2-3, with 8 bases that match TRBD2. V shed 5 bases, J shed 2 bases, and the junction held 6 bases outside the gene matches. The CDR3 loop spans 15 amino acids. Germline CDR1 is SGHTA and CDR2 is FQGTGA. This CDR3 is CASSVSGEATDTQYF. The CDR3 nucleotides read TGTGCCAGCAGCGTTAGCGGGGAAGCCACAGATACGCAGTATTTT.

The V gene is TRBV9, the J gene TRBJ2-3, with D tentatively TRBD1 (6 bases). The CDR3 sequence is 16 residues long. Germline values: CDR1 SGDLS, CDR2 YYNGEE. V dropped 3 bases and J dropped 0 bases, with 14 bases sitting between them. The CDR3 sequence is CASSDFKGGSTDTQYF. In DNA, the CDR3 is TGTGCCAGCAGCGACTTTAAAGGGGGTAGCACAGATACGCAGTATTTT. Based on the CDR3 plus reference TRBV9 and TRBJ2-3, the full variable domain is DSGVTQTPKHLITATGQRVTLRCSPRSGDLSVYWYQQSLDQGLQFLIQYYNGEERAKGNILERFSAQQFPDLHSELNLSSLELGDSALYFCASSDFKGGSTDTQYFGPGTRLTVL.

This chain links TRBV5-6 with TRBJ1-1; a possible D gene is TRBD1 (5 bases). Germline V gene sequence: CDR1 SGHDT, CDR2 YYEEEE. The V end lost 1 base, the J end lost 4 bases, and 14 bases lay between the germline ends. The CDR3 is 15 residues long. The CDR3: CASSLWGWRTTEAFF. CDR3 DNA sequence: TGTGCCAGCAGCTTGTGGGGGTGGCGGACCACTGAAGCTTTCTTT. Together with reference TRBV5-6 and TRBJ1-1, the CDR3 gives the full variable domain: DAGVTQSPTHLIKTRGQQVTLRCSPKSGHDTVSWYQQALGQGPQFIFQYYEEEERQRGNFPDRFSGHQFPNYSSELNVNALLLGDSALYLCASSLWGWRTTEAFFGQGTRLTVV.

J is TRBJ1-1 and V is TRBV7-9; D unclear. The CDR3 loop spans 14 amino acids. Trimming removed 5 bases at V and 11 bases at J, with 21 bases between. The germline V gene encodes CDR1 SEHNR and CDR2 FQNEAQ (reference sequence). The CDR3 protein is CASSPPKVGLGAFF. The CDR3 coding sequence is TGTGCCAGCAGCCCCCCCAAGGTGGGGTTGGGGGCTTTCTTT.

This chain connects TRBV7-5 to TRBJ1-3. TRBV7-5 represents a pseudogene. CDR3 length: 18 residues. The DNA for the CDR3 is TGTGCCAGAAGCTCGATCCCGCCCCGGGGGACCTCTGGAAACACCATATATTTT. It specifies CARSSIPPRGTSGNTIYF.

The chain uses TRBV10-3 and TRBJ1-6; 7 positions match TRBD1. The V segment lost 0 bases and the J segment 9 bases; nucleotides outside the gene matches: 11. CDR3 size: 17 residues. Germline values: CDR1 ENHRY, CDR2 SYGVKD. For the CDR3, the DNA is TGTGCCATCAGTGAGTCGGTCCTCGGGACAGCGAGTTCACCCCTCCACTTT. Amino acid sequence: CAISESVLGTASSPLHF.

The rearrangement uses TRBV5-1 and TRBJ1-3; perhaps TRBD1 as D (5 bases). The CDR3 extends over 15 amino acids. V lost 5 bases and J 2 bases, leaving 14 bases between the germline ends. CDR1 and CDR2 (germline): SGHRS, YFSETQ. CDR3 DNA sequence: TGCGCCAGCAGGCCGGGGACGCGCGCTGGAAACACCATATATTTT. Amino acids: CASRPGTRAGNTIYF.

V usage is TRBV3-1 (or the pseudogene TRBV3-2) and J usage is TRBJ2-3; D unresolved. CDR3 length: 12 amino acids. The V end was cut by 3 bases, the J end by 6 bases, with 7 bases between. CDR1 and CDR2 from the germline V gene are LGHDT and YNNKEL (reference sequence). The CDR3 DNA reads as TGTGCCAGCAGCCACCTTAGGGATACGCAGTATTTT. This gives the protein CASSHLRDTQYF.

The chain employs TRBV2 and TRBJ2-7; D remains unclear. CDR3 length: 13 amino acids. The V end lost 5 bases, the J end lost 0 bases, and 8 bases lay between the germline ends. Germline V lookup: CDR1 SNHLY, CDR2 FYNNEI. The CDR3 bases are TGTGCCAGCAGTTCGCCTGGCTCCTACGAGCAGTACGTC. Amino acid sequence: CASSSPGSYEQYV.

The chain recombines TRBV3-1 (or the pseudogene TRBV3-2) with TRBJ1-6; tentatively, D is TRBD1 (6 bases). V lost 2 bases and J 14 bases, leaving 13 bases between the germline ends. The CDR3 has 13 amino acids. The germline V gene encodes CDR1 LGHDT and CDR2 YNNKEL (reference sequence). CDR3 protein: CASSQRGFAALHF. The DNA for the CDR3 is TGTGCCAGCAGCCAAAGGGGGTTCGCAGCCCTCCACTTT.

The J gene is TRBJ1-1, the V gene TRBV2; tentatively, D is TRBD1 (5 bases). The germline gives CDR1 SNHLY, CDR2 FYNNEI. With 6 bases removed from V and 5 bases from J, the gap between germline ends came to 16 bases. The CDR3 runs 14 residues. The CDR3 DNA is TGTGCCAGCAGGGGGCTTGCAGGGATAACTGAAGCTTTCTTT. Translation: CASRGLAGITEAFF.

V and J are TRBV18 and TRBJ2-5; 10 positions match TRBD1. The CDR3 extends over 16 amino acids. The J segment lost 5 bases and the V segment lost 3 bases, leaving 9 bases of the junction unmatched. The germline V gene has CDR1 KGHSH and CDR2 LQKENI. The CDR3 bases are TGTGCCAGCTCACCGACAGGGGGCGGCGGTTCGGAGACCCAGTACTTC. Amino acid sequence: CASSPTGGGGSETQYF.

This chain joins TRBV3-1 (or the pseudogene TRBV3-2) and TRBJ2-7; D possibly corresponds to TRBD2 (6 bases). Germline V lookup: CDR1 LGHDT, CDR2 YNNKEL (reference sequence). V gave up 0 bases and J gave up 4 bases, with 13 bases separating them. The CDR3 is made up of 15 amino acids. CDR3 sequence reads: CASSQDLLGLYEQYF. The CDR3 DNA follows: TGTGCCAGCAGCCAAGACCTACTGGGACTGTACGAGCAGTACTTC.